The 28 T cell receptor beta chains below were found in one sample sequenced in a study of tumor and adjacent non-tumor tissue in lung cancer. Three rounds of nested PCR, following a modified ARM-PCR protocol, produced the TCRbeta library. TCRdb reanalysed the multiplex PCR reads using MiXCR and keeps one entry per CDR3 protein. The sample holds approximately 44,000 distinct CDR3 sequences; 60% are singletons and the top ten take under 50%. This sample's RNA came from whole unsorted tissue. More than 3 cm separated this lung sample from the edge of the tumor. Sequenced sample: distant non-tumor lung tissue. The source of these receptors is a man in his forties or fifties with non-small cell lung cancer.

About this clonotype: One end of the junction is discordant with germline, which a read error may explain. This chain links TRBV20-1 with TRBJ2-7, with TRBD1 matching over 8 bases. Germline V lookup: CDR1 DFQATT, CDR2 SNEGSKA (reference sequence). This CDR3 has 13 amino acids. The CDR3 DNA follows: TGCAGTGCTAGATGGGACAGGTGTTACGAGCTGTACTTC. Translation: CSARWDRCYELYF.

This clonotype has a count of ten or more. The chain is built from TRBV6-1 and TRBJ2-5; tentative D call: TRBD1 (5 bases). CDR1 and CDR2 from the germline V gene are MNHNS and SASEGT. The CDR3 is 13 amino acids. Trimming cost V 7 bases and J 3 bases, with 12 bases left between them. The CDR3 DNA is TGTGCCAGCAATAGACAGACCAAAGAGACCCAGTACTTC. Its protein is CASNRQTKETQYF.

This clonotype appeared a few times. A much larger clone lies a single base off, so this may be a read error. In nucleotides, the CDR3 is TGCAGCGTCCTTGGGGCGGATCTCGGGCAAGAGACCCAGTACTTC. It codes for CSVLGADLGQETQYF. This rearrangement joins TRBV29-1 to TRBJ2-5; tentative D call: TRBD1 (5 bases). Germline V gene lookup returns CDR1 SQVTM and CDR2 ANQGSEA. Between the trimmed V and J ends, which lost 6 bases and 2 bases, there was a span of 19 bases. This CDR3 has 15 residues.

In this sample, this clonotype turned up a few times. A much larger clone differs from this one at a single base, so this may be a read error. The chain joins TRBV10-3 to TRBJ1-5, with a weak D call TRBD1 (6 bases). V lost 2 bases to trimming and J lost 4 bases, with 18 bases between them. Germline V gene lookup returns CDR1 ENHRY and CDR2 SYGVKD. This CDR3 contains 17 residues. The CDR3 nucleotides read TGTGCCATCAGTGAGAGTGAAAGGGGGATTGGTAATCAGCCCCAGCATTTT. Its translation: CAISESERGIGNQPQHF.

The chain links TRBV12-3 or TRBV12-4 to TRBJ2-3; weak D call: TRBD1 (6 bases). The V end lost 7 bases, the J end lost 4 bases, and 15 bases lay between the germline ends. The CDR3 extends over 14 amino acids. CDR3 loop: CASNLSDSADTQYF. CDR3 DNA: TGTGCCAGCAATCTATCGGACAGCGCAGATACGCAGTATTTT.

This chain links TRBV16 with TRBJ2-2; a possible D gene is TRBD1 (5 bases). The CDR3 consists of 14 residues. In germline, CDR1 is KGHSY, CDR2 FQNENV. Trimming stripped 2 bases from V and 6 bases from J, with 10 bases between. The CDR3 sequence: CASSQQGLAGELFF. The CDR3 coding sequence is TGTGCCAGCAGCCAACAGGGATTGGCCGGGGAGCTGTTTTTT.

At least ten counts were recorded for this clonotype. This chain joins TRBV10-3 and TRBJ2-5; D remains ambiguous. V gave up 2 bases and J gave up 1 base, with 11 bases separating them. CDR1 is ENHRY and CDR2 is SYGVKD in the germline V gene. The CDR3 loop spans 15 amino acids. The CDR3 nucleotides read TGTGCCATCAGTGAGACCCTTCCGCCCCAAGAGACCCAGTACTTC. It specifies CAISETLPPQETQYF.

This clonotype was counted many times. The rearrangement uses TRBV10-3 and TRBJ2-1; TRBD1 agrees at 8 bases. V was pared by 5 bases and J by 5 bases, with 5 bases of the junction left unmatched. Per germline, CDR1 ENHRY and CDR2 SYGVKD. This CDR3 has 14 amino acids. CDR3 nucleotide sequence: TGTGCCATCAGTCACAGGGGGTTAGACAATGAGCAGTTCTTC. It specifies CAISHRGLDNEQFF.

This clonotype was detected a few times. The chain has TRBV5-4 and TRBJ1-3, with TRBD1 matching over 9 bases. Trimming cost V 5 bases and J 2 bases; bases outside gene matches: 8. Germline V lookup: CDR1 SGHNT, CDR2 YYREEE (reference sequence). The CDR3 contains 16 residues. Written as DNA, the CDR3 is TGTGCCAGCAGTCGACCGGGACAGGGTACTGGAAACACCATATATTTT. It translates to CASSRPGQGTGNTIYF. Based on the CDR3 plus reference TRBV5-4 and TRBJ1-3, the full variable domain is ETGVTQSPTHLIKTRGQQVTLRCSSQSGHNTVSWYQQALGQGPQFIFQYYREEENGRGNFPPRFSGLQFPNYSSELNVNALELDDSALYLCASSRPGQGTGNTIYFGEGSWLTVV.

Only a few counts were recorded for this clonotype. A much larger clone sits a single nucleotide away, making a read error possible. V and J are TRBV4-1 and TRBJ2-7; D not certain. Germline loops: CDR1 MGHRA, CDR2 YSYEKL. This CDR3 contains 11 residues. Trimming removed 4 bases at V and 7 bases at J, with 8 bases between. CDR3 residues: CASSLHSEQYF. The CDR3 nucleotides are TGCGCCAGCAGCCTTCATAGTGAGCAGTACTTC.

This clonotype was detected many times. The chain uses TRBV6-5 and TRBJ2-2, with D perhaps matching TRBD1 (6 bases). The CDR3 has 18 residues. V was pared by 2 bases and J by 1 base, with 17 bases between. Germline lookup yields CDR1 MNHEY and CDR2 SVGAGI. CDR3 DNA: TGTGCCAGCAGTTACCAACTCCCTCAACAGGGGAACACCGGGGAGCTGTTTTTT. It yields the protein CASSYQLPQQGNTGELFF.

This clonotype was picked up one time. A junction end diverges from the germline sequence, so it may reflect a read error. CDR3 DNA: TGTACCAGCAGCCCGGGACTGGGGCTTCCCCAGTACTTC. This sequence encodes CTSSPGLGLPQYF. The chain carries TRBV12-3 or TRBV12-4 and TRBJ2-5; the D gene is possibly TRBD2 (6 bases). The CDR3 loop spans 13 amino acids.

This clonotype was counted between two and nine times. A read error may explain this, as a much larger clone is one base away. The chain carries TRBV6-6 and TRBJ2-3; 9 bases line up with TRBD2. The CDR3 extends over 15 amino acids. Germline-derived CDR1 and CDR2 are MNHNY and SVGAGI (reference sequence). CDR3 amino acids: CTSYSSGGSTDTQYF. The CDR3 nucleotides are TGTACCAGCTACTCGAGCGGGGGGAGCACAGATACGCAGTATTTT.

Note on this clonotype: Given a much more abundant clone one base away, this may be a read error. The chain couples TRBV12-5 to TRBJ2-1, with 12 bases aligning to TRBD2. Looked up from germline, CDR1 is LGHNT and CDR2 is FRNRAP. Unmatched junction bases numbered 5, after V lost 8 bases and J lost 9 bases. This CDR3 has 13 residues. The chain's CDR3 is CASLPSGGAEQFF. In DNA, the CDR3 is TGTGCTAGTTTACCTAGCGGGGGGGCTGAGCAGTTCTTC. Full variable domain (outside the CDR3, taken from reference TRBV12-5 and TRBJ2-1): DARVTQTPRHKVTEMGQEVTMRCQPILGHNTVFWYRQTMMQGLELLAYFRNRAPLDDSGMPKDRFSAEMPDATLATLKIQPSEPRDSAVYFCASLPSGGAEQFFGPGTRLTVL.

With regard to this clonotype: Sequence at one end of the junction differs from germline and may be a read error. The V and J genes are TRBV28 and TRBJ2-3; a weak D match, TRBD2 (5 bases). CDR1 is MDHEN and CDR2 is SYDVKM in the germline V gene. The CDR3 extends over 15 amino acids. The CDR3 sequence: CASIGRSSSTNTQYF. The CDR3, as DNA: TGTGCCAGCATTGGACGGTCCTCTAGCACAAATACGCAGTATTTT.

This clonotype was counted at least ten times. This sequence joins TRBV5-1 and TRBJ1-3, with TRBD1 identical over 8 bases. Germline CDR1 SGHRS, CDR2 YFSETQ. There are 17 residues in the CDR3. Trimming took 4 bases from V and 4 from J; bases not matched to a gene: 13. The CDR3 region is CASSPSRQGATGNTIYF. Written as DNA, the CDR3 is TGCGCCAGCAGCCCGTCGAGGCAGGGGGCCACGGGAAACACCATATATTTT.

This clonotype was detected ten times or more. The chain recombines TRBV5-1 with TRBJ2-4; 7 nucleotides align to TRBD1. The CDR3 extends over 14 amino acids. V trimming: 0 bases; J trimming: 7 bases; junction bases outside the gene matches: 4. Germline V gene data show CDR1 as SGHRS and CDR2 as YFSETQ. The DNA of the CDR3 is TGCGCCAGCAGCTTGGGACAGGGTTGGAACATTCAGTACTTC. Translated, it gives CASSLGQGWNIQYF. The variable domain in full, with the rest retrieved from reference TRBV5-1 and TRBJ2-4, is KAGVTQTPRYLIKTRGQQVTLSCSPISGHRSVSWYQQTPGQGLQFLFEYFSETQRNKGNFPGRFSGRQFSNSRSEMNVSTLELGDSALYLCASSLGQGWNIQYFGAGTRLSVL.

Comment on this clonotype: One junction end disagrees with the germline gene, perhaps due to a read error. This chain uses TRBV11-2 with TRBJ1-1, with D hard to call. This CDR3 is 13 amino acids long. The V gene's germline CDR1 is SGHAT and CDR2 FQNNGV. Written as DNA, the CDR3 is TGTACCAGCAACTTGATGAGGAACACTGAAGCTTTCTTT. Translating it yields CTSNLMRNTEAFF.

This clonotype was recorded a few times. The V call is TRBV28, the J call TRBJ1-5, with D perhaps matching TRBD1 (5 bases). Trimming pared 5 bases from V and 6 bases from J, leaving 14 bases between. In germline, CDR1 is MDHEN, CDR2 SYDVKM. CDR3 length: 14 amino acids. CDR3: CASSPGGRGQPQHF. The CDR3 DNA follows: TGTGCCAGCAGTCCCGGGGGTCGGGGTCAGCCCCAGCATTTT.

This clonotype showed up just once. Since the CDR3 does not end with the conserved phenylalanine or tryptophan, this likely comes from a read error. Because the CDR3's place on the DNA is in doubt, the DNA is left out and the CDR3 is given as listed by TCRdb. V gene TRBV6-5 combines with J gene TRBJ2-2; TRBD2, as called in the table, went unchecked against the DNA. CDR1 and CDR2 from the germline V gene are MNHEY and SVGAGI. Termini included, the CDR3 measures 15 amino acids. The CDR3 spells CASSWGGAKWGELFS.

By frequency in the sample, this clonotype is medium-sized. The genes are TRBV11-3 and TRBJ2-7; D is perhaps TRBD1 (6 bases). CDR1 and CDR2 (germline): SGHNT, YENEEA. Trimming took off 1 base at V and 3 bases at J, with 13 bases between the two ends. This CDR3 spans 15 amino acids. CDR3 protein: CASSLVWDKLYEQYF. CDR3 nucleotide sequence: TGTGCCAGCAGCTTAGTTTGGGACAAGCTCTACGAGCAGTACTTC.

Comment on this clonotype: This may be a read error: a much more frequent sequence differs by one nucleotide. The chain links TRBV28 to TRBJ2-3; D remains unclear. The CDR3 runs 16 residues. CDR1 and CDR2 (germline): MDHEN, SYDVKM. The V and J ends lost 5 bases and 0 bases respectively, with 15 bases between them. In DNA, the CDR3 is TGTGCCAGCAGTGCCACACTAACGGCCAGCACAGATACGCAGTATTTT. The encoded protein is CASSATLTASTDTQYF.

This clonotype was detected ten times or more. This chain joins TRBV11-2 and TRBJ2-2; D is possibly TRBD1 or TRBD2 (6 bases each). Germline CDR1 is SGHAT and CDR2 is FQNNGV. Trimming removed 3 bases from V and 7 bases from J, with 18 bases in between. The length of the CDR3 is 16 residues. DNA of the CDR3: TGTGCCAGCAGCTTTGAAGGGGGGATCCAAGGCGGGGAGCTGTTTTTT. Protein sequence: CASSFEGGIQGGELFF.

V usage is TRBV6-5 and J usage is TRBJ2-2; 8 bases agree with TRBD1. V dropped 6 bases and J dropped 14; count of bases not matched to a gene: 17. CDR1 is MNHEY, CDR2 SVGAGI, per germline. This CDR3 region has 15 residues. The chain's CDR3 is CASSKVRGHAGKLFF. In DNA form, the CDR3 reads TGTGCCAGCAGCAAAGTCAGGGGGCATGCCGGGAAACTGTTTTTT.

This clonotype was detected ten times or more. This chain connects TRBV20-1 to TRBJ2-1; no clear D. This CDR3 is 14 amino acids long. The germline gives CDR1 DFQATT, CDR2 SNEGSKA (reference sequence). V shed 1 base and J shed 1 base, with 8 bases lying between them. The chain's CDR3 is CSARVYRSYNEQFF. The CDR3 DNA is TGCAGTGCTAGAGTTTACAGATCCTACAATGAGCAGTTCTTC.

This clonotype has at least ten counts. The chain links TRBV12-3 or TRBV12-4 to TRBJ2-2, with unresolved D. CDR3 length: 12 residues. V lost 1 base to trimming and J lost 5 bases, with 2 bases between them. Written as DNA, the CDR3 is TGTGCCAGCAGTTTAGGTACCGGGGAGCTGTTTTTT. This gives the protein CASSLGTGELFF.

As concerns this clonotype: A read error may explain this, as a much larger clone is one base away. The rearrangement joins TRBV21-1 to TRBJ2-2; the table's D call, TRBD1, has no DNA check behind it. TRBV21-1 is assigned pseudogene status. The CDR3 has 14 residues. The CDR3 is CASSKQGGARELFF. CDR3 bases: TGTGCCAGCAGCAAACAGGGGGGCGCCCGGGAGCTGTTTTTT.

This clonotype was seen once. The chain links TRBV5-4 to TRBJ2-1, with TRBD2 matching over 8 bases. V shed 8 bases and J 8 bases; nucleotides not matched to a gene: 18. In germline, CDR1 is SGHNT, CDR2 YYREEE (reference sequence). The length of the CDR3 is 16 residues. The CDR3 bases are TGTGCCAGGAGGTGGGAGAGCGGGGGCCACCTTGATGAGCAGTTCTTC. Translated: CARRWESGGHLDEQFF.